Sequencing of this T cell receptor (beta chain) was carried out in a study of CD8 T cells in Susac syndrome. An amount of RNA that ranged from roughly 0.5 to 1 ug was reverse transcribed with random hexamers. TCR beta CDR3 was amplified by immunoSEQ multiplex PCR. This amplification extended across 54 Vbeta and 13 Jbeta segments. From the immunoSEQ multiplex PCR reads, TCRdb called clonotypes with MiXCR, one entry per CDR3 protein. Among approximately 180,000 distinct CDR3 sequences listed, approximately 95% were seen once. V was shortened by 4 bases and J by 10 bases, with 10 bases between the two germline ends. This CDR3 has 12 amino acids. CDR1 KGHDR and CDR2 SFDVKD come from the germline V gene.

The material sequenced was CD4+ T cells from PBMCs. V gene TRBV24-1 combines with J gene TRBJ2-4; D might be TRBD1 (5 bases). This sequence was found in a human donor with multiple sclerosis. The CDR3 nucleotides read TGTGCCACCAGTGAGTCCACAGGAATTCAGTACTTC. This sequence encodes CATSESTGIQYF.